The following is a T cell receptor (beta chain) sequence with its context. V shed 2 bases and J shed 4 bases, with 14 bases lying between them. Germline V lookup: CDR1 MNHEY, CDR2 SMNVEV (reference sequence). The CDR3 length is 15 residues. These data belong to a study of blood T cell repertoires in COVID-19. The overall study: PBMCs, B-cell-depleted T cells, or T cells provided the cDNA or gDNA that made up the material.

Some clones are missing from TCRdb's copy, which holds only in-frame ones; the method was immunoSEQ multiplex PCR. Among more than 200,000 clones listed, around 90% were seen once. The clonotype comes from a woman aged 18-29 years who had recovered from COVID-19. The sample comprised PBMCs or T cells enriched from blood (not recorded which). V usage is TRBV27 and J usage is TRBJ1-1; the D gene is possibly TRBD1 (6 bases). CDR3 in DNA: TGTGCCAGCAGTTTAGAGCCGGGGGGCGGCACTGAAGCTTTCTTT. Protein: CASSLEPGGGTEAFF.